The following is a T cell receptor (beta chain) sequence with its context. The sample has other DNA sequences that encode this CDR3 too. The data were taken from a study of cytomegalovirus exposure and HLA in healthy donors. Germline V gives CDR1 SGDLS, CDR2 YYNGEE. The V and J ends lost 1 base and 1 base respectively, with 6 bases between them. The CDR3 sequence is 14 residues long. Primers: 60 Vbeta forward and 13 Jbeta reverse. TCRdb's copy holds only in-frame clones and misses some; the assay was immunoSEQ multiplex PCR. This table holds 95,000 to 150,000 clones, around four fifths found once. When sampled, the donors appeared nominally healthy, though they likely had unrecorded immune exposures.

The sequence derives from a woman aged 40 to 50 in good health and CMV-seropositive. Sequencing used PBMCs. The chain carries TRBV9 and TRBJ2-1; possibly TRBD2 for D (5 bases). CDR3 nucleotides: TGTGCCAGCAGCGTATCGGGGTCCTACAATGAGCAGTTCTTC. Translated, it gives CASSVSGSYNEQFF. The full variable domain, in which reference TRBV9 and TRBJ2-1 provide the parts outside the CDR3, is DSGVTQTPKHLITATGQRVTLRCSPRSGDLSVYWYQQSLDQGLQFLIQYYNGEERAKGNILERFSAQQFPDLHSELNLSSLELGDSALYFCASSVSGSYNEQFFGPGTRLTVL.